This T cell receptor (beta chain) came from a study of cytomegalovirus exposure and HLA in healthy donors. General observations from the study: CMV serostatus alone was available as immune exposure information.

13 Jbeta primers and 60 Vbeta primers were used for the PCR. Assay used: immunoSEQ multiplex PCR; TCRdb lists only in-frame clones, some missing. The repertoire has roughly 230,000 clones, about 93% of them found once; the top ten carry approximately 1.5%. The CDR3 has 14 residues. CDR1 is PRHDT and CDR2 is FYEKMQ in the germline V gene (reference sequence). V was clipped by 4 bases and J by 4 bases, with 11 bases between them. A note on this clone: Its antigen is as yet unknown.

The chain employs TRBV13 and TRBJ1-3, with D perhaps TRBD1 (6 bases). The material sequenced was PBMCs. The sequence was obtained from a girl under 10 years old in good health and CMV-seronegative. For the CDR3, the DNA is TGTGCCAGCAGCTCAACAGGGATCGGAAACACCATATATTTT. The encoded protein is CASSSTGIGNTIYF. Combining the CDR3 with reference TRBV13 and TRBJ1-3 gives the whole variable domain AAGVIQSPRHLIKEKRETATLKCYPIPRHDTVYWYQQGPGQDPQFLISFYEKMQSDKGSIPDRFSAQQFSDYHSELNMSSLELGDSALYFCASSSTGIGNTIYFGEGSWLTVV.